The sequence of this TCR beta chain was determined in a study of shared clonotypes between healthy human individuals. The wider study: CD8 memory received one plate per donor, CD8 naive two, CD4 memory three and CD4 naive three.

V lost 4 bases and J 4 bases, leaving 5 bases between the germline ends. Germline assignment: CDR1 LNHDA and CDR2 SQIVND (reference sequence). The CDR3 totals 11 residues. The run depth of the assay was deep. The repertoire was sequenced with immunoSEQ multiplex PCR; TCRdb's copy has only in-frame clones and lacks some. The sample lists millions of clones; approximately 95% were seen once. Those who donated were healthy HIV-negative adults, with no recent acute infections or vaccinations reported. Specimen: naive CD4+ T cells from PBMCs. Subset noted: CD45RA+ positively selected. This TCR came from a man between 18 and 29 years old in good health. Some clones in this sample may be carry-over from other donors' samples. The chain carries TRBV19 and TRBJ2-7; D not certain. In DNA form, the CDR3 reads TGTGCCAGTAGTACTCAGTACGAGCAGTACTTC. This gives the protein CASSTQYEQYF.